Below, 15 T cell receptor beta chains from the same sample are listed, as sequenced in a study of blood T cells in healthy people across ages (dated by TCRdb to about 2015). Receptor amplification or capture employed 5' RACE. Instrument on record: Illumina HiSeq 2500. A second PCR of about 6 to 12 cycles was run with a J-beta primer mix and a sample-barcoded 5' primer. TCRdb's own reprocessing of the public reads used fastp at Q25 and MiXCR and kept productive beta chains. Each CDR3 protein appears once, grouped with its most common genes and DNA. In this sample the table shows over a million distinct CDR3 sequences, 40% to 45% of which occur a single time. Jointly, the top ten make up approximately 4.1% of the sample. Sequencing input: blood. The origin of the receptors is a woman younger than 30 in good health.

The rearrangement links TRBV4-2 to TRBJ1-2; possible D gene TRBD1, 5 bases. Per germline, CDR1 LGHNA and CDR2 YNFKEQ. Trimming shortened V by 4 bases and J by 5 bases, and 17 bases separated the two germline ends. The length of the CDR3 is 15 residues. As DNA, the CDR3 is TGTGCCAGCAGCCTAGAACAGGTCGAGAGTTATGGCTACACCTTC. Encoded protein: CASSLEQVESYGYTF.

J is TRBJ1-1 and V is TRBV10-3; D gene uncertain. Germline V gene sequence: CDR1 ENHRY, CDR2 SYGVKD. V lost 0 bases, J lost 0 bases, and 5 bases lay in between. The CDR3 consists of 14 residues. CDR3 residues: CAISESIMNTEAFF. In nucleotides, the CDR3 is TGTGCCATCAGTGAGTCAATCATGAACACTGAAGCTTTCTTT.

This clonotype was counted many times. The chain joins TRBV10-3 to TRBJ1-2; tentatively, D is TRBD1 (5 bases). There are 13 residues in the CDR3. Trimming pared 0 bases from V and 3 bases from J, leaving 5 bases between. Germline CDR1 reads ENHRY; CDR2 reads SYGVKD. For the CDR3, the DNA is TGTGCCATCAGTGAGTCACAGGACTATGGCTACACCTTC. This codes for CAISESQDYGYTF.

The chain uses TRBV14 and TRBJ2-5, with 11 bases identical to TRBD2. In germline, CDR1 is SGHDN, CDR2 FVKESK. This CDR3 is built from 17 residues. J was trimmed by 5 bases and V by 4 bases; bases with no gene match: 12. The CDR3 DNA follows: TGTGCCAGCAGCCGAAGTCTAGCGGGAGGAGGATCGGAGACCCAGTACTTC. This translates into CASSRSLAGGGSETQYF.

The V and J genes are TRBV20-1 and TRBJ1-2; D remains ambiguous. Trimming shortened V by 6 bases and J by 4 bases, and 15 bases separated the two germline ends. From germline, CDR1 is DFQATT and CDR2 SNEGSKA (reference sequence). This CDR3 contains 13 residues. The CDR3 DNA reads as TGCAGTGCCGAGCAACTAGTCGGCTATGGCTACACCTTC. Protein: CSAEQLVGYGYTF.

This clonotype was picked up a small number of times. The CDR3 here is CASSQRERANEQYF. In nucleotides, the CDR3 is TGCGCCAGCAGCCAGCGGGAGAGGGCCAACGAGCAGTACTTC. The rearrangement uses TRBV4-3 and TRBJ2-7, with 7 positions matching TRBD2. Trimming took 3 bases from V and 5 from J; bases not matched to a gene: 7. This CDR3 contains 14 residues. The germline V gene encodes CDR1 LGHNA and CDR2 YSLEER.

The chain joins TRBV6-2 or TRBV6-3 to TRBJ1-2, with D hard to call. V gave up 4 bases and J gave up 6 bases, with 18 bases separating them. The length of the CDR3 is 15 residues. Germline V gene data show CDR1 as MNHEY and CDR2 as SVGEGT. The CDR3 spells CASSSYYSVENGYTF. The CDR3 DNA is TGTGCCAGCAGTTCCTACTACTCGGTCGAGAATGGCTACACCTTC.

The chain uses TRBV19 and TRBJ2-1; 8 nucleotides line up with TRBD2. The ends lost 2 bases at V and 7 bases at J; junction bases unmatched: 7. Germline loops: CDR1 LNHDA, CDR2 SQIVND (reference sequence). The CDR3 extends over 15 amino acids. The CDR3 here is CASSILSGSGNEQFF. CDR3 coding DNA: TGTGCCAGTAGTATACTAAGCGGGAGCGGGAATGAGCAGTTCTTC.

This clonotype turned up a few times. J is TRBJ1-6 and V is TRBV20-1; perhaps TRBD1 as D (5 bases). Germline V gene lookup returns CDR1 DFQATT and CDR2 SNEGSKA (reference sequence). V lost 3 bases, J lost 5 bases, and 11 bases lay in between. The CDR3 sequence is 14 residues long. This CDR3 is CSASWTPHNSPLHF. In nucleotides, the CDR3 is TGCAGTGCTAGCTGGACACCCCATAATTCACCCCTCCACTTT.

There are many counts of this clonotype. This chain uses TRBV12-3 or TRBV12-4 with TRBJ2-1; 8 bases match TRBD1. This CDR3 has 16 residues. Germline trimming cut 5 bases from V and 5 bases from J; bases unmatched to any gene: 11. CDR3 sequence reads: CASSHPGTGGDNEQFF. The DNA for the CDR3 is TGTGCCAGCAGTCATCCCGGGACAGGAGGGGACAATGAGCAGTTCTTC.

This chain joins TRBV2 and TRBJ1-5, with D tentatively TRBD1 (6 bases). Trimming cost V 8 bases and J 5 bases, with 16 bases left between them. Germline assignment: CDR1 SNHLY and CDR2 FYNNEI. CDR3 length: 14 amino acids. In nucleotides, the CDR3 is TGTGCCAGCGGTGGACAGTTTAGGGATCAGCCCCAGCATTTT. It specifies CASGGQFRDQPQHF.

This sequence joins TRBV3-1 and TRBJ2-1; possibly TRBD1 or TRBD2 for D (5 bases each). The DNA end lines up better with TRBJ2-7; the J call may be wrong. The germline V gene encodes CDR1 LGHDT and CDR2 YNNKEL (reference sequence). This CDR3 is 14 amino acids long. The CDR3 sequence: CALKGPLTYNEQYF. As DNA, the CDR3 is TGTGCCCTTAAGGGACCCCTAACCTACAATGAGCAGTACTTC.

This rearrangement joins TRBV7-2 to TRBJ1-2, with 7 bases fitting TRBD1. Germline V gene lookup returns CDR1 SGHTA and CDR2 FQGNSA. V gave up 5 bases and J gave up 1 base; unmatched junction bases: 4. The CDR3 has 14 amino acids. The CDR3: CASSPNRGNYGYTF. CDR3 coding DNA: TGTGCCAGCAGCCCAAACAGGGGTAACTATGGCTACACCTTC. Filled out from reference TRBV7-2 and TRBJ1-2, the complete variable domain reads GAGVSQSPSNKVTEKGKDVELRCDPISGHTALYWYRQSLGQGLEFLIYFQGNSAPDKSGLPSDRFSAERTGGSVSTLTIQRTQQEDSAVYLCASSPNRGNYGYTFGSGTRLTVV.

This clonotype occurred a few times. CDR3 coding DNA: TGTGCCAGCAGCGCCCGTGACGGCCTTGGCTACACCTTC. Amino acid sequence: CASSARDGLGYTF. The chain couples TRBV7-2 to TRBJ1-2; the D is unclear. CDR3 length: 13 residues. The V end lost 5 bases, the J end lost 7 bases, and 14 bases lay between the germline ends. Germline V gene sequence: CDR1 SGHTA, CDR2 FQGNSA. Full variable domain (rest looked up from reference TRBV7-2 and TRBJ1-2): GAGVSQSPSNKVTEKGKDVELRCDPISGHTALYWYRQSLGQGLEFLIYFQGNSAPDKSGLPSDRFSAERTGGSVSTLTIQRTQQEDSAVYLCASSARDGLGYTFGSGTRLTVV.

This clonotype has ten or more counts. The V call is TRBV18, the J call TRBJ2-5; D gene uncertain. Germline CDR1 KGHSH, CDR2 LQKENI. The V end was cut by 2 bases, the J end by 4 bases, with 2 bases between. The CDR3 length is 11 residues. The CDR3 region is CASSPAETQYF. The CDR3 DNA is TGTGCCAGCTCACCAGCAGAGACCCAGTACTTC.